The present T cell receptor (beta chain) was sequenced within a study of OX40 agonist ivuxolimab in advanced cancers. Study-level background: Ivuxolimab was a fully human IgG2 agonistic monoclonal antibody targeting the costimulatory receptor OX40 (CD134). Patients were allowed to have had prior anti-PD-1, anti-PD-L1 or anti-CTLA-4 therapy, and approximately 39% of the dose-escalation patients had been treated with checkpoint inhibitors. The paper describes the monotherapy dose-escalation part (N = 52 patients) of the phase I trial of ivuxolimab. A male proportion of around 80% and a mean age of about 60 years, ranging from roughly 23 to 85, were recorded for the dose-escalation cohort. The point of sequencing TCRbeta in the periphery was to test whether ivuxolimab changed TCR sequence diversity and drove clonal T-cell expansion. Three dose-escalation patients achieved partial responses, one with hepatocellular carcinoma and two with cutaneous melanoma. Among the 52 dose-escalation patients, around 19 had hepatocellular carcinoma, 15 or so melanoma, 9 renal cell carcinoma and 9 head and neck cancer. Intravenous ivuxolimab was administered to patients every 2 weeks at six dose levels: 0.01, 0.1, 0.3, 1.5, 3 and 10 mg/kg. Overall study results and their limits: At doses of 0.1 to 3.0 mg/kg, clonal expansion of both CD4+ and CD8+ blood T cells was observed from baseline to week 6. Low levels of normalized T-cell clonal expansion were also shown by some nonresponding patients. In the 0.1-3.0 mg/kg groups, partial responders had among the lowest normalized peripheral clonal expansion, particularly in CD8+ T cells. Which antigens the clonally expanded peripheral T cells were specific for was not determined. After ivuxolimab, expanded clones were on average more numerous among CD8+ T cells than among CD4+ T cells.

Genomic DNA was extracted from sorted cells for sequencing of the TCRbeta CDR3 region. TCRbeta CDR3 regions were sequenced using the immunoSEQ Assay. TCRdb carries this immuneACCESS record with in-frame sequences only. Its versions omit some clonotypes, under half of them owing to an unresolved V gene in the studies checked, with the rest unexplained. The sample table shows about 25,000 clones, and approximately 86% are seen once. The top ten hold 40% to 50% of the sample. The trial excluded patients who had a history of autoimmune disease or were on systemic immunosuppression. Peripheral blood for TCR sequencing was drawn from every dose cohort at baseline, at cycle 4 day 1 and at cycle 7 day 1. Samples came from an open-label, multicenter, first-in-human phase I dose-escalation trial of ivuxolimab. Adults with locally advanced or metastatic melanoma, renal cell, hepatocellular, or head and neck squamous cell carcinoma were enrolled in the trial. CD4+ and CD8+ T cells were sorted separately from peripheral blood before TCR sequencing.

A remark on this clone: The specificity of this receptor is unknown. Base qualities are not provided; no much larger clone lies one nucleotide away.

This TCR came from an adult with an advanced solid tumor such as melanoma, head and neck, liver or kidney cancer. This material consisted of CD4+ or CD8+ T cells sorted from blood, taken in a trial of the OX40 agonist ivuxolimab.

The CDR3 is CATSRDSLAGLTDTQYF. The bases are TGTGCCACCAGCAGAGATAGCCTAGCGGGGCTCACAGATACGCAGTATTTT. Here the chain combines TRBV15 and TRBJ2-3, and 9 junctional nucleotides match TRBD2. Clipping removes 0 bases from V and 2 bases from J, with 6 as the unmatched junction base count. The germline V gene (reference sequence) specifies LNHNV as CDR1 and YYDKDF as CDR2. From cysteine to phenylalanine, the CDR3 is 17 amino acids long. CDR3 DNA is the only sequence kept; it has 51 bases, read in frame from the first base.